Following are 28 T cell receptor beta chains from one sample sequenced in a study of neoadjuvant anti-PD-1 for oral cavity cancer. As to time point: after neoadjuvant nivolumab, at surgical resection. TCRdb keeps only in-frame clones here, not all; method: immunoSEQ multiplex PCR. Of tens of thousands of clones in the sample, 45% were seen once. The material sequenced was tumor tissue, taken after nivolumab (anti-PD-1) treatment. All receptors derive from a person aged 35-79 years with oral cavity squamous cell carcinoma.

The V call is TRBV4-3, the J call TRBJ1-1; D not certain. The V end was cut by 2 bases, the J end by 0 bases, with 4 bases between. CDR1 and CDR2 from the germline V gene are LGHNA and YSLEER. The CDR3 is 13 amino acids. In DNA, the CDR3 is TGCGCCAGCAGCCAAATTCTGAACACTGAAGCTTTCTTT. Its protein is CASSQILNTEAFF.

The chain employs TRBV29-1 and TRBJ1-1; D uncertain. V lost 4 bases and J lost 0, with 3 bases in between. The CDR3 spans 11 residues. CDR1 SQVTM and CDR2 ANQGSEA come from the germline V gene. CDR3 region: CSVGVNTEAFF. DNA for the CDR3: TGCAGCGTTGGGGTGAACACTGAAGCTTTCTTT.

The chain links TRBV7-2 to TRBJ2-1; 11 nucleotides agree with TRBD2. The CDR3 runs to 14 residues. Germline lookup yields CDR1 SGHTA and CDR2 FQGNSA. Germline trimming cut 1 base from V and 14 bases from J; bases unmatched to any gene: 7. The CDR3 DNA reads as TGTGCCAGCAGCTTAGTAGGTAGCGGGGGGGAGGAGTTCTTC. Translated, it gives CASSLVGSGGEEFF.

This clone was recorded a few times. The rearrangement uses TRBV7-6 and TRBJ2-3; possibly TRBD1 for D (6 bases). V dropped 4 bases and J dropped 7 bases, with 24 bases sitting between them. The CDR3 is 17 residues long. Looked up from germline, CDR1 is SGHVS and CDR2 is FNYEAQ. The CDR3 nucleotides are TGTGCCAGCAGCTCGCCTGGGACACCTTTTCACAAACATACGCAGTATTTT. It is translated as CASSSPGTPFHKHTQYF.

This rearrangement joins TRBV7-9 to TRBJ1-2; D perhaps matches TRBD1 (6 bases). Germline lookup yields CDR1 SEHNR and CDR2 FQNEAQ (reference sequence). V dropped 4 bases and J dropped 0 bases, with 21 bases sitting between them. The CDR3 consists of 18 residues. The CDR3 protein is CASSSHRVEAFSNYGYTF. DNA of the CDR3: TGTGCCAGCAGCTCACACAGGGTTGAGGCTTTTTCTAACTATGGCTACACCTTC.

This clone was picked up a small number of times. The chain employs TRBV7-8 and TRBJ2-5, with TRBD2 identical over 10 bases. J was trimmed by 0 bases and V by 8 bases; bases with no gene match: 9. The CDR3 covers 16 residues. Germline V CDR1 and CDR2: SGHVS, FQNEAQ. The CDR3 sequence is CASLEGAGGYQETQYF. Written as DNA, the CDR3 is TGTGCCAGCCTTGAGGGAGCGGGGGGGTACCAAGAGACCCAGTACTTC.

This clone was seen ten or more times. This chain connects TRBV19 to TRBJ1-6, with 7 nucleotides matching TRBD1. Per the germline V gene, CDR1 is LNHDA and CDR2 is SQIVND (reference sequence). J gave up 6 bases and V 5 bases, and 4 bases lay outside the gene matches. This CDR3 contains 14 residues. The CDR3 nucleotides read TGTGCCAGTAGTGAGGGACAGTTTAATTCACCCCTCCACTTT. Translating it yields CASSEGQFNSPLHF.

V is TRBV5-5 and J is TRBJ2-5; 10 nucleotides match TRBD2. With V trimmed by 4 bases and J by 5 bases, 14 bases remained unmatched. The CDR3 sequence is 17 residues long. The germline CDR1 and CDR2 sequences are SGHKS and YYEKEE (reference sequence). The CDR3 sequence: CASSRRPSGGTGETQYF. CDR3 bases: TGTGCCAGCAGCCGCCGGCCTAGCGGGGGAACCGGGGAGACCCAGTACTTC.

Turning to this clone: A read error may produce the germline difference seen at one junction end. V gene TRBV6-6 combines with J gene TRBJ2-3; a possible D gene is TRBD2 (5 bases). CDR1 MNHNY and CDR2 SVGAGI come from the germline V gene (reference sequence). The length of the CDR3 is 14 residues. The CDR3 here is CAISESLDLDTQYF. CDR3 coding DNA: TGTGCCATCAGTGAGTCTCTGGACTTAGATACGCAGTATTTT.

This clone was observed at least ten times. The J gene is TRBJ2-2, the V gene TRBV4-1, with 7 bases matching TRBD2. This CDR3 is 16 amino acids long. The V segment lost 0 bases and the J segment 6 bases; nucleotides outside the gene matches: 7. Looked up from germline, CDR1 is MGHRA and CDR2 is YSYEKL. The CDR3, as DNA: TGCGCCAGCAGCCAAGACTCCCGACTAGCTCCCGGGGAGCTGTTTTTT. Translating it yields CASSQDSRLAPGELFF.

This clone was counted only a few times. The chain carries TRBV19 and TRBJ2-3, with TRBD1 matching over 8 bases. Germline values: CDR1 LNHDA, CDR2 SQIVND (reference sequence). This CDR3 is 16 amino acids long. Trimming removed 8 bases from V and 5 bases from J; junction bases left unmatched: 15. CDR3 sequence (DNA): TGTGCCAGTCTAGCGAATGACAGGGGCCGGGGAGATACGCAGTATTTT. Amino acid sequence: CASLANDRGRGDTQYF.

This clone is medium-sized (0.01 to 0.1%) within its sample. The germline gene is not matched at one end of the junction; a read error may be the cause. The V call is TRBV6-5, the J call TRBJ2-4; D gene unclear. This CDR3 comprises 11 residues. Germline CDR1 and CDR2: MNHEY and SVGAGI. For the CDR3, the DNA is TGTGCCAGCACTTACTTCGGCATTCAGTACTTC. This sequence encodes CASTYFGIQYF.

This clone was counted many times. The genes are TRBV7-6 and TRBJ2-7; D may correspond to TRBD1 or TRBD2 (5 bases each). This CDR3 spans 14 amino acids. Trimming took 6 bases from V and 1 from J, leaving 13 bases between them. Germline CDR1 SGHVS, CDR2 FNYEAQ. CDR3 sequence: CASSQVGPSYEQYF. The DNA of the CDR3 is TGTGCCAGCAGTCAGGTGGGACCTTCCTACGAGCAGTACTTC.

This chain uses TRBV19 with TRBJ2-6; 10 bases are shared with TRBD2. Per the germline V gene, CDR1 is LNHDA and CDR2 is SQIVND (reference sequence). The junction had 19 bases not matched to a gene; V was cut back by 4 bases and J by 4 bases. This CDR3 is built from 21 residues. The chain's CDR3 is CASSTPAGLSGGVLGANVLTF. CDR3 coding DNA: TGTGCCAGTAGTACCCCGGCGGGTCTAAGCGGGGGGGTGCTCGGGGCCAACGTCCTGACTTTC.

The gene calls are TRBV9 and TRBJ2-1; 8 nucleotides line up with TRBD1. This CDR3 is built from 16 residues. J lost 0 bases, V lost 4 bases, and 6 bases had no gene match. Per germline, CDR1 SGDLS and CDR2 YYNGEE. The CDR3 sequence: CASSSQGARSYNEQFF. The DNA of the CDR3 is TGTGCCAGCAGCTCCCAGGGGGCGCGCTCCTACAATGAGCAGTTCTTC.

V gene TRBV9 combines with J gene TRBJ1-6, with D tentatively TRBD1 (6 bases). The CDR3 runs to 16 residues. Germline V gives CDR1 SGDLS, CDR2 YYNGEE. V was cut by 3 bases and J by 2 bases, with 12 bases left in between. As DNA, the CDR3 is TGTGCCAGCAGCGCCAGGCAGGGGCCCTATAATTCACCCCTCCACTTT. This translates into CASSARQGPYNSPLHF.

The chain combines TRBV5-1 with TRBJ2-5, with D hard to call. The V end was cut by 2 bases, the J end by 0 bases, with 2 bases between. The germline V gene encodes CDR1 SGHRS and CDR2 YFSETQ. The CDR3 is 12 amino acids. The CDR3 loop reads CASSFNQETQYF. The CDR3 bases are TGCGCCAGCAGCTTTAACCAAGAGACCCAGTACTTC. The full variable domain, with the rest looked up from reference TRBV5-1 and TRBJ2-5, is KAGVTQTPRYLIKTRGQQVTLSCSPISGHRSVSWYQQTPGQGLQFLFEYFSETQRNKGNFPGRFSGRQFSNSRSEMNVSTLELGDSALYLCASSFNQETQYFGPGTRLLVL.

The V gene is TRBV30, the J gene TRBJ1-1, with 8 bases matching TRBD1. The CDR3 runs 13 residues. Per germline, CDR1 GTSNPN and CDR2 SVGIG (reference sequence). Unmatched junction bases numbered 8, after V lost 6 bases and J lost 5 bases. The CDR3 coding sequence is TGTGCCTGTCCGACAGGGGTGGGGACTGAAGCTTTCTTT. Its protein is CACPTGVGTEAFF.

V is TRBV7-3 and J is TRBJ2-3; D may be TRBD2 (6 bases). Trimming removed 5 bases from V and 6 bases from J, with 9 bases in between. CDR1 is SGHTA, CDR2 FQGTGA, per germline. CDR3 length equals 12 residues. This CDR3 reads CASSPAGDTQYF. CDR3 nucleotides: TGTGCCAGCAGCCCCGCGGGGGATACGCAGTATTTT. The variable domain in full, completed from reference TRBV7-3 and TRBJ2-3, reads GAGVSQTPSNKVTEKGKYVELRCDPISGHTALYWYRQSLGQGPEFLIYFQGTGAADDSGLPNDRFFAVRPEGSVSTLKIQRTERGDSAVYLCASSPAGDTQYFGPGTRLTVL.

The V call is TRBV4-1, the J call TRBJ1-4; 7 bases fit TRBD1. CDR3 length equals 15 residues. With V trimmed by 4 bases and J by 6 bases, 8 bases remained unmatched. Germline V gives CDR1 MGHRA, CDR2 YSYEKL. CDR3 sequence reads: CASSPTPTGDEKLFF. The CDR3 DNA is TGCGCCAGCAGCCCCACGCCCACAGGGGATGAAAAACTGTTTTTT.

The genes are TRBV10-1 and TRBJ2-1; the match to TRBD1 covers 7 bases. Unmatched junction bases numbered 4, after V lost 1 base and J lost 1 base. This CDR3 contains 16 residues. CDR1 is WNHNN and CDR2 is SYGVQD in the germline V gene (reference sequence). The CDR3 spells CASSEYRGGSYNEQFF. The DNA of the CDR3 is TGCGCCAGCAGTGAGTACAGGGGTGGATCCTACAATGAGCAGTTCTTC.

This clone has just one count. This chain connects TRBV29-1 to TRBJ1-4; possibly TRBD1 for D (5 bases). Germline V CDR1 and CDR2: SQVTM, ANQGSEA. V lost 7 bases and J lost 5, with 14 bases in between. This CDR3 comprises 13 residues. The CDR3 loop is CSGLRDGNEKLFF. CDR3 DNA sequence: TGCAGCGGGCTCCGGGACGGGAATGAAAAACTGTTTTTT.

In its sample, this clone was seen many times. The V gene is TRBV2, the J gene TRBJ1-1; no clear D. V was shortened by 6 bases and J by 7 bases, with 9 bases between the two germline ends. The CDR3 is 11 amino acids. Germline lookup yields CDR1 SNHLY and CDR2 FYNNEI. As DNA, the CDR3 is TGTGCCAGCAGCTTGGACGTTGAAGCTTTCTTT. Translating it yields CASSLDVEAFF.

The chain is built from TRBV28 and TRBJ1-5; no clear D. The CDR3 runs to 16 residues. CDR1 is MDHEN, CDR2 SYDVKM, per germline. The V gene lost 1 base and the J gene lost 3 bases, with 13 bases spanning the gap. The CDR3 here is CASSLLSGMLNQPQHF. The DNA of the CDR3 is TGTGCCAGCAGTTTATTATCGGGGATGCTCAATCAGCCCCAGCATTTT.

The chain links TRBV11-2 to TRBJ1-3; no reliable D call. V lost 3 bases and J lost 0, with 6 bases in between. Germline CDR1 and CDR2: SGHAT and FQNNGV. The length of the CDR3 is 14 residues. DNA for the CDR3: TGTGCCAGCAGCTTGGGTCTCTCTGGAAACACCATATATTTT. It codes for CASSLGLSGNTIYF.

A word on this clone: Possible read error: a much larger clone is one base away. This chain connects TRBV4-3 to TRBJ1-2; 9 bases are a match to TRBD1. The V gene end was trimmed by 4 bases and the J gene end by 7 bases; junction bases not matched to a gene: 7. The CDR3 covers 14 residues. Germline-derived CDR1 and CDR2 are LGHNA and YSLEER. The CDR3 DNA sequence: TGCGCCAGCAGCCTCGGGACAGGGATTGCTGGCTACACCTTC. Protein product: CASSLGTGIAGYTF.

As to this clone: Other DNA sequences in the sample encode the same CDR3. This chain joins TRBV15 and TRBJ1-1; the match to TRBD1 covers 8 bases. J was trimmed by 0 bases and V by 0 bases; bases with no gene match: 6. This CDR3 contains 17 residues. Germline V CDR1 and CDR2: LNHNV, YYDKDF (reference sequence). CDR3 residues: CATSRDRTGRVNTEAFF. The CDR3 DNA reads TGTGCCACCAGCAGAGATCGGACAGGGAGGGTGAACACTGAAGCTTTCTTT.

The V and J genes are TRBV28 and TRBJ1-1; D is undetermined. The CDR3 runs 14 residues. V was pared by 8 bases and J by 1 base, with 14 bases between. CDR1 is MDHEN, CDR2 SYDVKM, per germline. Here the CDR3 reads CASGSTAGNTEAFF. In nucleotides, the CDR3 is TGTGCCAGCGGGTCTACGGCAGGGAACACTGAAGCTTTCTTT.